Below are 19 T cell receptor beta chains sequenced from a single sample in a study of T-cell memory formation after mild COVID-19. TCRdb redid the calling of the 5' RACE reads with MiXCR, one entry per CDR3 protein. Of roughly 70,000 distinct CDR3 sequences detected, 16% appear once; the ten largest clones hold about 33%. Sequencing was done on a sample of PBMCs or a T cell subset sorted from them (not recorded which). The receptor set was obtained from an adult woman who had mild COVID-19 (a few samples of this study predate the infection). Cell type and time point are not known.

The chain uses TRBV4-3 and TRBJ2-7; no definite D call. Deletions cut 0 bases from V and 2 bases from J, with 11 bases between. Germline V lookup: CDR1 LGHNA, CDR2 YSLEER. This CDR3 spans 15 amino acids. The CDR3 reads CASSQDTLGPYEQYF. CDR3 coding DNA: TGCGCCAGCAGCCAAGATACTTTGGGCCCCTACGAGCAGTACTTC.

This clonotype was seen ten or more times. This chain links TRBV25-1 with TRBJ2-5; D is uncertain. Per the germline V gene, CDR1 is MGHDK and CDR2 is SYGVNS. CDR3 length equals 9 residues. V gave up 3 bases and J gave up 13 bases, with 6 bases separating them. The DNA of the CDR3 is TGTGCCAGCAGTGATCCTCCGTACTTC. Translation gives CASSDPPYF.

This clonotype has just a few counts. This chain uses TRBV11-2 with TRBJ2-1; TRBD2 is a possible D gene (6 bases). Trimming removed 0 bases from V and 9 bases from J, with 12 bases in between. CDR1 is SGHAT and CDR2 is FQNNGV in the germline V gene. This CDR3 has 14 residues. CDR3 in DNA: TGTGCCAGCAGCTTAGATGTTAGCGGACGTGAGCAGTTCTTC. The encoded protein is CASSLDVSGREQFF.

In its sample, this clonotype was seen a few times. The CDR3 reads CASSKVIGNEETQYF. The CDR3 nucleotides are TGTGCCAGCAGCAAAGTGATTGGGAACGAAGAGACCCAGTACTTC. This sequence joins TRBV21-1 and TRBJ2-5. TRBV21-1 is shown as a pseudogene. This CDR3 has 15 residues.

The V and J genes are TRBV29-1 and TRBJ2-1; D possibly corresponds to TRBD2 (7 bases). CDR3 length equals 21 residues. Germline V gene data show CDR1 as SQVTM and CDR2 as ANQGSEA. Trimming left V 6 bases short and J 0 bases short, with 33 bases between. In DNA, the CDR3 is TGCAGCGTCACCTCCCCTGAGGGCTCGCGGGGGCCCTACTACTCCTACAATGAGCAGTTCTTC. Translating gives CSVTSPEGSRGPYYSYNEQFF.

V is TRBV30 and J is TRBJ2-3; 10 bases map to TRBD2. V lost 8 bases and J lost 1; bases outside the gene matches: 6. The CDR3 totals 14 residues. Germline V gene lookup returns CDR1 GTSNPN and CDR2 SVGIG (reference sequence). The CDR3 reads CARSLAGRTDTQYF. The CDR3 nucleotides read TGTGCCCGGTCACTAGCGGGGCGCACAGATACGCAGTATTTT.

J is TRBJ2-1 and V is TRBV7-9; no firm D call. Trimming shortened V by 3 bases and J by 5 bases, and 14 bases separated the two germline ends. This CDR3 region has 15 residues. Germline loops: CDR1 SEHNR, CDR2 FQNEAQ (reference sequence). Here the CDR3 DNA reads TGTGCCAGCAGCTTTCATGAAAATTTAGACAATGAGCAGTTCTTC. This gives the protein CASSFHENLDNEQFF.

This chain links TRBV2 with TRBJ2-5; D is undetermined. CDR3 length: 12 amino acids. Germline values: CDR1 SNHLY, CDR2 FYNNEI. Between the trimmed V and J ends, which lost 4 bases and 3 bases, there was a span of 6 bases. The CDR3: CASSGRKETQYF. The CDR3 region has the DNA TGTGCCAGCAGTGGCAGAAAAGAGACCCAGTACTTC.

This clonotype was detected only a few times. The chain has TRBV25-1 and TRBJ2-5; D remains ambiguous. V lost 1 base to trimming and J lost 4 bases, with 10 bases between them. The V gene's germline CDR1 is MGHDK and CDR2 SYGVNS. This CDR3 is 14 amino acids long. CDR3 sequence: CASSESMQRETQYF. The CDR3 region has the DNA TGTGCCAGCAGTGAATCGATGCAGAGAGAGACCCAGTACTTC.

The chain combines TRBV9 with TRBJ2-5, with TRBD1 matching 9 bases. This CDR3 has 12 residues. The junction had 1 base not matched to a gene; V was cut back by 5 bases and J by 5 bases. The germline V gene has CDR1 SGDLS and CDR2 YYNGEE. The CDR3 bases are TGTGCCAGCAGGGGGACAGGGGAGACCCAGTACTTC. Amino acid sequence: CASRGTGETQYF. Variable domain in full (rest from reference TRBV9 and TRBJ2-5): DSGVTQTPKHLITATGQRVTLRCSPRSGDLSVYWYQQSLDQGLQFLIQYYNGEERAKGNILERFSAQQFPDLHSELNLSSLELGDSALYFCASRGTGETQYFGPGTRLLVL.

CDR3 sequence (DNA): TGTGCCAGCAGCAGAACTAGCGGGCCTATCACAGATACGCAGTATTTT. Translation: CASSRTSGPITDTQYF. V usage is TRBV7-9 and J usage is TRBJ2-3, with 9 nucleotides matching TRBD2. The germline CDR1 and CDR2 sequences are SEHNR and FQNEAQ (reference sequence). Losses at the gene ends were 5 bases for V and 2 bases for J; bases not matched to a gene: 8. This CDR3 region has 16 residues.

The chain couples TRBV5-6 to TRBJ2-1; no clear D. Germline-derived CDR1 and CDR2 are SGHDT and YYEEEE. The CDR3 is 14 amino acids. The V gene lost 6 bases and the J gene lost 0 bases, with 10 bases spanning the gap. This CDR3 is CASTPGVSYNEQFF. CDR3 nucleotides: TGTGCCAGCACCCCTGGAGTCTCCTACAATGAGCAGTTCTTC.

This clonotype occurred many times. V usage is TRBV4-3 and J usage is TRBJ2-7, with 7 positions matching TRBD2. The length of the CDR3 is 16 residues. V shed 0 bases and J 2 bases; nucleotides not matched to a gene: 7. The germline V gene encodes CDR1 LGHNA and CDR2 YSLEER. The CDR3 protein is CASSQDQETSAYEQYF. In DNA, the CDR3 is TGCGCCAGCAGCCAAGATCAGGAAACTAGCGCCTACGAGCAGTACTTC.

This clonotype was seen a handful of times. The chain is built from TRBV4-1 and TRBJ2-1, with TRBD2 matching 8 bases. In germline, CDR1 is MGHRA, CDR2 YSYEKL. The trim removed 0 bases at V and 0 bases at J, leaving 4 bases unmatched. CDR3 length equals 17 residues. The CDR3 region has the DNA TGCGCCAGCAGCCAAGATGACGGGGGGGCCTCCTACAATGAGCAGTTCTTC. It encodes CASSQDDGGASYNEQFF.

This clonotype came up a few times. This chain uses TRBV12-3 or TRBV12-4 with TRBJ2-1; 7 bases match TRBD2. This CDR3 is built from 16 residues. Unmatched junction bases numbered 13, after V lost 4 bases and J lost 7 bases. The CDR3 loop is CASSSLAGSLGNEQFF. CDR3 bases: TGTGCCAGCAGTTCTTTAGCGGGCTCCCTGGGGAATGAGCAGTTCTTC.

The chain links TRBV3-1 to TRBJ1-1; 12 bases match TRBD1. This CDR3 region has 19 residues. Trimming cost V 4 bases and J 1 base; bases outside gene matches: 13. Germline CDR1 LGHDT, CDR2 YNNKEL (reference sequence). CDR3 amino acids: CASSRGTGGTVAENTEAFF. CDR3 in DNA: TGTGCCAGCAGCCGCGGGACAGGGGGCACAGTGGCTGAGAACACTGAAGCTTTCTTT.

The gene calls are TRBV7-9 and TRBJ2-7; the match to TRBD2 covers 11 bases. Losses at the gene ends were 1 base for V and 3 bases for J; bases not matched to a gene: 8. The germline gives CDR1 SEHNR, CDR2 FQNEAQ (reference sequence). The CDR3 has 17 residues. CDR3: CASSLVLVTSGNYEQYF. DNA of the CDR3: TGTGCCAGCAGCTTAGTTCTAGTGACTAGCGGGAACTACGAGCAGTACTTC.

This clonotype turned up a few times. The CDR3 DNA follows: TGTGCCAGCAGCCAGACTAGCGGGAGTCCCTACGAGCAGTACTTC. Its protein is CASSQTSGSPYEQYF. The chain joins TRBV7-9 to TRBJ2-7; 12 bases fit TRBD2. After removal of 5 bases from V and 2 bases from J, the junction contained 4 bases not matched to a gene. This CDR3 comprises 15 residues. Germline values: CDR1 SEHNR, CDR2 FQNEAQ (reference sequence).

This clonotype was counted only a few times. V and J are TRBV30 and TRBJ2-1; perhaps TRBD1 as D (6 bases). V lost 3 bases and J lost 4, with 16 bases in between. CDR1 GTSNPN and CDR2 SVGIG come from the germline V gene (reference sequence). This CDR3 is 15 amino acids long. CDR3 in DNA: TGTGCCTGGAGGAAATGGGAAGGGGGATACAATGAGCAGTTCTTC. Amino acid sequence: CAWRKWEGGYNEQFF.